The entry that follows covers one T cell receptor (beta chain) sequence. What it recognizes is unknown. The germline V gene encodes CDR1 SNHLY and CDR2 FYNNEI. Trimming cost V 5 bases and J 4 bases, with 15 bases left between them. CDR3 length: 16 amino acids. This sample was taken from a study of shared clonotypes between healthy human individuals. Overall study findings and caveats: Compared with memory subsets, naive subsets generally had larger estimated richness.

Genomic DNA of each subset was evenly split across several immunoSEQ plates. Only in-frame clones appear in the TCRdb table, and some are missing; sequencing was by immunoSEQ multiplex PCR. Among millions of clones, more than 80% were seen once, and the ten largest hold about 0.13%. The sequenced material came from naive CD4+ T cells sorted from blood. Indicated subset: CD45RA+ positively selected. This sequence was found in a young man in good health. This chain uses TRBV2 with TRBJ1-6; the D gene is possibly TRBD1 (5 bases). The CDR3 DNA is TGTGCCAGCAGTCAGGACCGGACAAAGTATAATTCACCCCTCCACTTT. It yields the protein CASSQDRTKYNSPLHF. The entire variable domain, with the rest obtained from reference TRBV2 and TRBJ1-6, is as follows: EPEVTQTPSHQVTQMGQEVILRCVPISNHLYFYWYRQILGQKVEFLVSFYNNEISEKSEIFDDQFSVERPDGSNFTLKIRSTKLEDSAMYFCASSQDRTKYNSPLHFGNGTRLTVT.